Shown below are 24 T cell receptor beta chains from a single sample sequenced in a study of shared clonotypes between healthy human individuals. Here immunoSEQ multiplex PCR was the method, and the copy in TCRdb shows in-frame clones only, minus some. This table holds 2 million to 2.5 million clones, roughly 93% found once. Specimen: naive CD4+ T cells from PBMCs. Indicated subset: CD45RA+ positively selected. The receptors were sampled from a man aged 18 to 35 in good health. Some clones in this sample may be carry-over from other donors' samples.

The chain couples TRBV25-1 to TRBJ2-7; TRBD1 agrees at 11 bases. Unmatched junction bases numbered 9, after V lost 5 bases and J lost 6 bases. CDR1 and CDR2 from the germline V gene are MGHDK and SYGVNS. The CDR3 is made up of 15 amino acids. The CDR3: CASSLGGQGGTEQYF. CDR3 DNA sequence: TGTGCCAGCAGTTTAGGGGGACAGGGGGGCACCGAGCAGTACTTC.

The rearrangement links TRBV4-3 to TRBJ2-4, with 13 nucleotides matching TRBD2. V shed 0 bases and J 4 bases; nucleotides not matched to a gene: 9. CDR1 LGHNA and CDR2 YSLEER come from the germline V gene. This CDR3 spans 19 amino acids. The CDR3 DNA follows: TGCGCCAGCAGCCAAGAGATATGGACTAGCGGGAGAGGAAAAAACATTCAGTACTTC. Its translation is CASSQEIWTSGRGKNIQYF.

The CDR3 here is CASSEVWAGGAQPQHF. The CDR3 DNA is TGTGCCAGCAGTGAAGTGTGGGCAGGGGGCGCTCAGCCCCAGCATTTT. This chain connects TRBV6-1 to TRBJ1-5; 8 positions match TRBD1. This CDR3 spans 16 amino acids. V dropped 1 base and J dropped 6; count of bases not matched to a gene: 8. Germline V gives CDR1 MNHNS, CDR2 SASEGT.

The chain is built from TRBV5-5 and TRBJ2-3; 12 bases fit TRBD2. V lost 3 bases and J lost 2; bases outside the gene matches: 7. Germline V gives CDR1 SGHKS, CDR2 YYEKEE (reference sequence). CDR3 length: 17 amino acids. The chain's CDR3 is CASSSGTSGRYTDTQYF. The CDR3 DNA reads TGTGCCAGCAGCTCGGGGACTAGCGGGCGCTACACAGATACGCAGTATTTT.

The chain carries TRBV7-9 and TRBJ2-5, with 10 bases lining up with TRBD1. V trimming: 4 bases; J trimming: 3 bases; junction bases outside the gene matches: 8. Germline V CDR1 and CDR2: SEHNR, FQNEAQ (reference sequence). CDR3 length: 16 residues. The CDR3 here is CASSYSGTGVKETQYF. The CDR3 DNA is TGTGCCAGCAGCTACTCCGGGACAGGGGTTAAAGAGACCCAGTACTTC.

The chain is built from TRBV7-3 and TRBJ1-2; 7 bases are shared with TRBD1. In germline, CDR1 is SGHTA, CDR2 FQGTGA. This CDR3 has 14 amino acids. J lost 10 bases, V lost 2 bases, and 10 bases had no gene match. The CDR3 region is CASSLWSGQGDYTF. The CDR3 DNA reads TGTGCCAGCAGCTTATGGTCTGGGCAGGGGGACTACACCTTC.

The chain is built from TRBV7-9 and TRBJ1-5, with D unresolved. V lost 6 bases, J lost 1 base, and 13 bases lay in between. Germline V CDR1 and CDR2: SEHNR, FQNEAQ (reference sequence). This CDR3 has 15 amino acids. The chain's CDR3 is CASSSGEGSNQPQHF. The CDR3 coding sequence is TGTGCCAGCAGTTCGGGTGAGGGCAGCAATCAGCCCCAGCATTTT.

V and J are TRBV7-9 and TRBJ2-1; D is possibly TRBD2 (5 bases). Germline CDR1 is SEHNR and CDR2 is FQNEAQ (reference sequence). The CDR3 sequence is 16 residues long. V lost 0 bases to trimming and J lost 0 bases, with 9 bases between them. The CDR3 DNA sequence: TGTGCCAGCAGCTTAGCCTCTAGCAGCTCCTACAATGAGCAGTTCTTC. The encoded protein is CASSLASSSSYNEQFF.

The CDR3: CASSIDNRGTGELFF. In DNA, the CDR3 is TGTGCCAGTAGTATAGATAACAGGGGCACCGGGGAGCTGTTTTTT. The chain joins TRBV19 to TRBJ2-2; 7 positions agree with TRBD1. The CDR3 is made up of 15 amino acids. Germline values: CDR1 LNHDA, CDR2 SQIVND (reference sequence). The V segment lost 0 bases and the J segment 4 bases; nucleotides outside the gene matches: 2.

This clone was detected only once. This chain joins TRBV10-3 and TRBJ2-7; a possible D gene is TRBD2 (5 bases). Germline lookup yields CDR1 ENHRY and CDR2 SYGVKD. With 9 bases removed from V and 7 bases from J, the gap between germline ends came to 22 bases. The CDR3 sequence is 14 residues long. CDR3 region: CAIQPNLASKEQYF. The CDR3, as DNA: TGTGCCATTCAACCAAACCTAGCTTCTAAAGAGCAGTACTTC.

The chain recombines TRBV27 with TRBJ1-4, with D perhaps matching TRBD1 (5 bases). Germline CDR1 MNHEY, CDR2 SMNVEV (reference sequence). V lost 5 bases to trimming and J lost 6 bases, with 16 bases between them. The CDR3 has 15 amino acids. The CDR3 DNA sequence: TGTGCCAGCAGTAGGAGACAGAAGCCCGATGAAAAACTGTTTTTT. It is translated as CASSRRQKPDEKLFF.

The chain recombines TRBV4-2 with TRBJ1-4, with D unclear. Germline CDR1 and CDR2: LGHNA and YNFKEQ. V shed 1 base and J shed 4 bases, with 13 bases lying between them. The CDR3 sequence is 16 residues long. CDR3 protein: CASSQGFSNLNEKLFF. CDR3 in DNA: TGTGCCAGCAGCCAAGGTTTTTCCAACCTTAATGAAAAACTGTTTTTT.

With regard to this clone: Its ends do not fully match the called genes, so a read error is possible. The genes are TRBV19 and TRBJ2-1, with TRBD1 matching 8 bases. Germline V gene sequence: CDR1 LNHDA, CDR2 SQIVND (reference sequence). The CDR3 runs to 14 residues. Here the CDR3 reads CASSITIGQGALLF. The CDR3 nucleotides are TGTGCCAGTAGTATTACGATTGGGCAGGGGGCCCTCCTCTTC.

This rearrangement joins TRBV19 to TRBJ1-2; tentatively, D is TRBD1 (6 bases). Germline-derived CDR1 and CDR2 are LNHDA and SQIVND (reference sequence). The CDR3 length is 18 residues. The ends were cut back, 7 bases at V and 4 bases at J, with 28 bases in the middle. Here the CDR3 reads CASINRVSRTAFPYGYTF. The CDR3 region has the DNA TGTGCCAGTATCAATAGGGTGTCCAGGACAGCCTTCCCCTATGGCTACACCTTC.

About this clone: Other DNA sequences from this sample encode an identical CDR3 as well. The chain combines TRBV20-1 with TRBJ2-5; D possibly corresponds to TRBD2 (6 bases). This CDR3 has 10 amino acids. Trimming cost V 5 bases and J 5 bases, with 6 bases left between them. Germline CDR1 and CDR2: DFQATT and SNEGSKA (reference sequence). CDR3 bases: TGCAGTGCTGGGAGGGAGACCCAGTACTTC. Its translation is CSAGRETQYF.

The genes are TRBV11-2 and TRBJ2-7; D is unresolved. Germline CDR1 and CDR2: SGHAT and FQNNGV. The V end lost 8 bases, the J end lost 3 bases, and 14 bases lay between the germline ends. This CDR3 contains 13 residues. CDR3 loop: CASRTLTDYEQYF. The CDR3 nucleotides read TGTGCCAGCCGAACATTAACGGACTACGAGCAGTACTTC.

The chain carries TRBV5-1 and TRBJ2-5; D is tentatively TRBD1 or TRBD2 (5 bases each). The germline V gene has CDR1 SGHRS and CDR2 YFSETQ. V dropped 4 bases and J dropped 3 bases, with 25 bases sitting between them. The CDR3 loop spans 18 amino acids. The CDR3 sequence: CASSHGAGTGPYKETQYF. The CDR3 DNA is TGCGCCAGCAGCCATGGGGCAGGGACGGGTCCTTATAAAGAGACCCAGTACTTC.

This chain connects TRBV10-3 to TRBJ2-7, with TRBD1 matching 10 bases. Trimming removed 2 bases from V and 3 bases from J; junction bases left unmatched: 10. Germline values: CDR1 ENHRY, CDR2 SYGVKD. The CDR3 spans 17 residues. CDR3 sequence (DNA): TGTGCCATCAGTGAGGAGGGGGGACAGGGGCCCTTCTACGAGCAGTACTTC. As protein: CAISEEGGQGPFYEQYF.

This clone has only one observation. J is TRBJ1-5 and V is TRBV19; D is perhaps TRBD1 (5 bases). CDR1 LNHDA and CDR2 SQIVND come from the germline V gene (reference sequence). V lost 1 base, J lost 1 base, and 8 bases lay in between. This CDR3 region has 15 residues. The CDR3 reads CASSIVKGSNQPQHF. The CDR3 coding sequence is TGTGCCAGTAGTATAGTTAAGGGGAGCAATCAGCCCCAGCATTTT.

This chain connects TRBV5-1 to TRBJ2-3, with D maybe TRBD1 (6 bases). In germline, CDR1 is SGHRS, CDR2 YFSETQ. The CDR3 length is 17 residues. Trimming stripped 4 bases from V and 0 bases from J, with 18 bases between. CDR3 region: CASSHPPGTSSTDTQYF. The CDR3 nucleotides are TGCGCCAGCAGCCACCCCCCTGGGACATCGAGCACAGATACGCAGTATTTT. Full variable domain (rest looked up from reference TRBV5-1 and TRBJ2-3): KAGVTQTPRYLIKTRGQQVTLSCSPISGHRSVSWYQQTPGQGLQFLFEYFSETQRNKGNFPGRFSGRQFSNSRSEMNVSTLELGDSALYLCASSHPPGTSSTDTQYFGPGTRLTVL.

This sequence joins TRBV5-1 and TRBJ2-5; TRBD1 agrees at 10 bases. Looked up from germline, CDR1 is SGHRS and CDR2 is YFSETQ. The V gene end was trimmed by 0 bases and the J gene end by 5 bases; junction bases not matched to a gene: 4. The CDR3 has 15 amino acids. CDR3 nucleotides: TGCGCCAGCAGCTTGGGACAGGGGGCCGAGGAGACCCAGTACTTC. The encoded protein is CASSLGQGAEETQYF.

The chain recombines TRBV18 with TRBJ2-2; D gene unclear. From germline, CDR1 is KGHSH and CDR2 LQKENI. The CDR3 length is 14 residues. V was shortened by 3 bases and J by 7 bases, with 12 bases between the two germline ends. CDR3 sequence reads: CASSPPGTGGELFF. The CDR3 DNA reads as TGTGCCAGCTCACCCCCCGGAACGGGCGGGGAGCTGTTTTTT.

The J gene is TRBJ1-1, the V gene TRBV9, with D possibly TRBD1 on 6 matching bases. This CDR3 is built from 15 residues. The V gene's germline CDR1 is SGDLS and CDR2 YYNGEE. The V gene lost 0 bases and the J gene lost 7 bases, with 16 bases spanning the gap. In nucleotides, the CDR3 is TGTGCCAGCAGCGTAGGCTGGGGTCGAGGGGGTGAAGCTTTCTTT. The encoded protein is CASSVGWGRGGEAFF.

The rearrangement joins TRBV6-6 to TRBJ1-4, with D possibly being TRBD1 (5 bases). CDR3 length equals 15 residues. Deletions cut 5 bases from V and 3 bases from J, with 13 bases between. Germline CDR1 MNHNY, CDR2 SVGAGI (reference sequence). The CDR3 sequence is CASSTKRGPNEKLFF. CDR3 bases: TGTGCCAGCAGTACAAAAAGGGGCCCTAATGAAAAACTGTTTTTT.